Listed below are T cell receptor beta chains from one sample, sequenced in a study of CD8+ T cells in alopecia areata. Libraries were prepared by immunoSEQ multiplex PCR; TCRdb keeps only in-frame clonotypes and omits some of them. The data show roughly 230,000 clones, roughly two fifths seen once. The sequencing used CD4+ T cells sorted from blood, collected at approximately week 37, from a patient treated with tofacitinib. These receptors came from a human donor with alopecia areata. The CDR3 runs from the conserved cysteine through the conserved F or W. A D gene is named only where the DNA matches it firmly. Expanded clones get a size class; other rows say once, few or many, or leave the size out.

D gene	clone size	J gene	V gene	CDR3 DNA	CDR3 protein
TRBD1	NA	TRBJ1-2	TRBV5-1	TGCGCCAGCAGGCCAACAACCGGTCTGGGACAGGGGGCGTCGGACACCTTC	CASRPTTGLGQGASDTF
NA	NA	TRBJ1-4	TRBV4-3	TGCGCCAGCAGCCAAGATTGGCGGAATGAAAAACTGTTTTTT	CASSQDWRNEKLFF
TRBD2	many	TRBJ2-7	TRBV5-4	TGTGCCAGCACCGGAGGGCGGGAGGACTCCTACGAGCAGTACTTC	CASTGGREDSYEQYF
NA	many	TRBJ2-7	TRBV5-1	TGCGCCAGCAGCTTGGTGGCAGCATACGAGCAGTACTTC	CASSLVAAYEQYF
NA	NA	TRBJ1-2	TRBV11-2	TGTGCCAGCAGCCCCCGGGGGGACGGCTACACCTTC	CASSPRGDGYTF
NA	NA	TRBJ2-2	TRBV5-1	TGCGCCAGCAGCCCCGAACCCGCCGCGAACACCGGGGAGCTGTTTTTT	CASSPEPAANTGELFF
TRBD2	NA	TRBJ2-1	TRBV9	TGTGCCAGCAGCTTCCGGACTAGTGGCAATGAGCAGTTCTTC	CASSFRTSGNEQFF
TRBD1	few	TRBJ2-5	TRBV28	TGTGCCAGCAGTCCCCGGGACAGGAAACCCTCGGAGACCCAGTACTTC	CASSPRDRKPSETQYF
NA	many	TRBJ2-7	TRBV28	TGTGCCAGTACGGACTCTTTGGGGGAGCAGTACTTC	CASTDSLGEQYF
TRBD1	few	TRBJ2-5	TRBV7-2	TGTGCCAGCAGCTGGGACGGGACAGGGCAAGAGACCCAGTACTTC	CASSWDGTGQETQYF
TRBD1	NA	TRBJ1-5	TRBV29-1	TGCAGCGTTGCAGGGGGAAGCAATCAGCCCCAGCATTTT	CSVAGGSNQPQHF
NA	few	TRBJ2-7	TRBV30	TGTGCCTGGACGAGGAGCGGAGCACCCTACGAGCAGTACTTC	CAWTRSGAPYEQYF
NA	many	TRBJ1-1	TRBV6-6	TGTGCCAGCAGTCCGGGGGGAGCTGAAGCTTTCTTT	CASSPGGAEAFF
NA	once	TRBJ2-3	TRBV6-5	TGTGCCAGCAAAGCAGCCCTTAGCACAGATACGCAGTATTTT	CASKAALSTDTQYF
TRBD1	once	TRBJ2-7	TRBV25-1	TGTGCCAGCATCCTCCCCCGGGACAGGGGTTTCTACGAGCAGTACTTC	CASILPRDRGFYEQYF
NA	NA	TRBJ2-7	TRBV27	TGTGCCACCTCCGTACAGGGTGGGGGCTCCTACGAGCAGTACTTC	CATSVQGGGSYEQYF
NA	NA	TRBJ2-7	TRBV7-9	TGTGCCAGCAGCTTACCGACAGACTACGAGCAGTACTTC	CASSLPTDYEQYF
TRBD2	NA	TRBJ2-1	TRBV7-8	TGTGCCAGCAGCTTAAGTCTAGCGGGCAATGAGCAGTTCTTC	CASSLSLAGNEQFF
TRBD2	NA	TRBJ2-1	TRBV30	TGTGCCTGGGGAACCGGGACTAGCGGAGGGGGTGAGCAGTTCTTC	CAWGTGTSGGGEQFF
TRBD2	NA	TRBJ2-7	TRBV9	TGTGCCAGCAGCGTCGGGGGGACCCAGGTCTACGAGCAGTACTTC	CASSVGGTQVYEQYF
TRBD1	few	TRBJ2-2	TRBV7-8	TGTGCCAGCAGCTTGGGACAGGGAGGCGGGGAGCTGTTTTTT	CASSLGQGGGELFF
NA	few	TRBJ2-1	TRBV29-1	TGCAGCGTTGCAATGCACAATGAGCAGTTCTTC	CSVAMHNEQFF
NA	NA	TRBJ2-3	TRBV7-9	TGTGCCAGCAACCGGGACGGAGGGGATACGCAGTATTTT	CASNRDGGDTQYF
NA	many	TRBJ2-7	TRBV27	TGTGCCAGCAGTCCTTGGACAGCGACCTACGAGCAGTACTTC	CASSPWTATYEQYF
NA	few	TRBJ1-5	TRBV23-1	TGCGCCAGCAGTCAATCAACAGCAAATCAGCCCCAGCATTTT	CASSQSTANQPQHF
NA	few	TRBJ2-6	TRBV19	TGTGCCAGTAGAAGCTCTGGGGCCAACGTCCTGACTTTC	CASRSSGANVLTF
NA	few	TRBJ1-2	TRBV6-5	TGTGCCAGCAGTTACAGTCAGGGGCGCGGCTACACCTTC	CASSYSQGRGYTF
NA	NA	TRBJ1-5	TRBV19	TGTGCCAGTAGTATAGATCGGACCGACTATCAGCCCCAGCATTTT	CASSIDRTDYQPQHF
NA	NA	TRBJ2-7	TRBV7-9	TGTGCCAGCAGCTTACAGAAGGGAAGTTACGAGCAGTACTTC	CASSLQKGSYEQYF
NA	NA	TRBJ1-2	TRBV29-1	TGCAGCGTAGGGGACATGGCGGACTATGGCTACACCTTC	CSVGDMADYGYTF
NA	few	TRBJ1-2	TRBV28	TGTGCCAGCACCTCTAGCCCAAGGGCCAACTATGGCTACACCTTC	CASTSSPRANYGYTF
TRBD2	few	TRBJ2-2	TRBV29-1	TGCAGCGTACCCGGGGGGGGACCCCGGACCGGGGAGCTGTTTTTT	CSVPGGGPRTGELFF
TRBD1	few	TRBJ1-3	TRBV29-1	TGCAGCGGCACCACAGGGGCGACTGGAAACACCATATATTTT	CSGTTGATGNTIYF
TRBD2	NA	TRBJ2-1	TRBV19	TGTGCCAGTAGTCCTAGCGGGAGGGCCTCCTACAATGAGCAGTTCTTC	CASSPSGRASYNEQFF
NA	NA	TRBJ1-5	TRBV7-8	TGTGCCAGCAGCTCACAGGATCAGCCCCAGCATTTT	CASSSQDQPQHF
TRBD1	NA	TRBJ1-1	TRBV29-1	TGCAGCGTTGAAGAAATTGACAGGGGTACTGAAGCTTTCTTT	CSVEEIDRGTEAFF